This T cell receptor beta chain was captured in a study of control samples from healthy donors and cancer patients. V lost 3 bases and J lost 2, with 13 bases in between. CDR1 and CDR2 from the germline V gene are LGHNA and YSLEER. This CDR3 is 15 amino acids long. Using immunoSEQ multiplex PCR, the repertoire was profiled, and TCRdb retains in-frame clones only, with some absent. The profile shows roughly 170,000 clones, 94% of them singletons. The chain carries TRBV4-3 and TRBJ1-2; tentative D call: TRBD1 (5 bases). The material sequenced was blood. The source is a woman aged 18-29 years in good health. The CDR3 nucleotides are TGCGCCAGCAGCCATCAAAATCGGGGGAACTATGGCTACACCTTC. Translating it yields CASSHQNRGNYGYTF.